One and the same sample provided the 32 T cell receptor beta chains below, sequenced in a study of cytomegalovirus exposure and HLA in healthy donors. Repertoires were generated with immunoSEQ multiplex PCR, while TCRdb's copy carries only in-frame clones and drops some. The sample holds 200,000 to 250,000 clones, 88% seen once. Sample: PBMCs. Receptors originate from a woman younger than 35 in good health and CMV-seronegative.

The rearrangement links TRBV29-1 to TRBJ1-1, with a possible D match to TRBD1 (6 bases). The V end was cut by 0 bases, the J end by 11 bases, with 10 bases between. The CDR3 sequence is 11 residues long. CDR1 and CDR2 (germline): SQVTM, ANQGSEA. CDR3 protein: CSVEDRGRAFF. Written as DNA, the CDR3 is TGCAGCGTTGAAGACAGGGGTCGGGCTTTCTTT.

The chain carries TRBV7-9 and TRBJ1-1; D is undetermined. Per germline, CDR1 SEHNR and CDR2 FQNEAQ (reference sequence). The CDR3 has 14 amino acids. Trimming cost V 5 bases and J 1 base, with 11 bases left between them. The CDR3 is CASSRVAPNTEAFF. CDR3 sequence (DNA): TGTGCCAGCAGCCGGGTAGCACCGAACACTGAAGCTTTCTTT.

This chain joins TRBV27 and TRBJ1-4; 10 bases line up with TRBD1. CDR1 MNHEY and CDR2 SMNVEV come from the germline V gene (reference sequence). After removal of 5 bases from V and 8 bases from J, the junction contained 5 bases not matched to a gene. This CDR3 has 14 amino acids. CDR3: CASSRQGAGEKLFF. CDR3 sequence (DNA): TGTGCCAGCAGTCGACAGGGGGCTGGAGAAAAACTGTTTTTT.

CDR3 DNA: TGCGCCAGCAGCCGGACTAGCGGTTACAATGAGCAGTTCTTC. Its protein is CASSRTSGYNEQFF. The chain recombines TRBV5-1 with TRBJ2-1, with 10 nucleotides matching TRBD2. The germline V gene has CDR1 SGHRS and CDR2 YFSETQ. After removal of 4 bases from V and 4 bases from J, the junction contained 2 bases not matched to a gene. The CDR3 has 14 residues. Full variable domain (rest looked up from reference TRBV5-1 and TRBJ2-1): KAGVTQTPRYLIKTRGQQVTLSCSPISGHRSVSWYQQTPGQGLQFLFEYFSETQRNKGNFPGRFSGRQFSNSRSEMNVSTLELGDSALYLCASSRTSGYNEQFFGPGTRLTVL.

The chain is built from TRBV5-6 and TRBJ2-5, with a tentative D call TRBD1 (5 bases). Trimming stripped 5 bases from V and 0 bases from J, with 8 bases between. Germline V gene lookup returns CDR1 SGHDT and CDR2 YYEEEE. There are 13 residues in the CDR3. CDR3 coding DNA: TGTGCCAGCAGTCAGGACAACCAAGAGACCCAGTACTTC. It yields the protein CASSQDNQETQYF.

This sequence joins TRBV7-8 and TRBJ2-5, with a tentative D call TRBD1 (6 bases). V lost 0 bases, J lost 5 bases, and 13 bases lay in between. CDR3 length: 15 amino acids. CDR1 SGHVS and CDR2 FQNEAQ come from the germline V gene. The chain's CDR3 is CASSLAVRGHETQYF. In nucleotides, the CDR3 is TGTGCCAGCAGCTTAGCTGTCAGGGGCCACGAGACCCAGTACTTC. The full variable domain, with the rest looked up from reference TRBV7-8 and TRBJ2-5, is GAGVSQSPRYKVAKRGQDVALRCDPISGHVSLFWYQQALGQGPEFLTYFQNEAQLDKSGLPSDRFFAERPEGSVSTLKIQRTQQEDSAVYLCASSLAVRGHETQYFGPGTRLLVL.

This rearrangement joins TRBV27 to TRBJ2-3; 7 nucleotides line up with TRBD1. The germline V gene encodes CDR1 MNHEY and CDR2 SMNVEV (reference sequence). The CDR3 runs 16 residues. V was pared by 7 bases and J by 5 bases, with 15 bases of the junction left unmatched. CDR3: CASIDRVWLAEDTQYF. CDR3 coding DNA: TGTGCCAGCATCGACAGGGTCTGGCTAGCAGAAGATACGCAGTATTTT.

This clone showed up just a few times. CDR3 nucleotide sequence: TGTGCCAGCAGTTCAGGATCGATCGCGCAGCCCCAGCATTTT. Translating gives CASSSGSIAQPQHF. The chain links TRBV5-6 to TRBJ1-5; unclear D gene. V lost 5 bases and J lost 7, with 16 bases in between. This CDR3 is built from 14 residues. The germline gives CDR1 SGHDT, CDR2 YYEEEE.

The chain joins TRBV10-1 to TRBJ2-4; no clear D gene. Germline V gene sequence: CDR1 WNHNN, CDR2 SYGVQD (reference sequence). The CDR3 is 14 amino acids. The V gene lost 7 bases and the J gene lost 2 bases, with 12 bases spanning the gap. CDR3 coding DNA: TGCGCCAGCAAAGAGGTATATTCCAAAAACATTCAGTACTTC. Amino acid sequence: CASKEVYSKNIQYF.

In this sample, this clone turned up once. The rearrangement uses TRBV27 and TRBJ2-1, with D uncertain. The V end lost 2 bases, the J end lost 8 bases, and 13 bases lay between the germline ends. The length of the CDR3 is 14 residues. Germline V lookup: CDR1 MNHEY, CDR2 SMNVEV (reference sequence). The CDR3 DNA follows: TGTGCCAGCAGTTTAAGGTCTAGTAGGTATGAGCAGTTCTTC. Its translation is CASSLRSSRYEQFF.

This chain uses TRBV4-1 with TRBJ1-1; a possible D gene is TRBD1 (6 bases). The CDR3 is 14 amino acids. CDR1 MGHRA and CDR2 YSYEKL come from the germline V gene. Trimming took off 1 base at V and 4 bases at J, with 10 bases between the two ends. CDR3 loop: CASSQGQGLTEAFF. The CDR3 DNA sequence: TGCGCCAGCAGCCAAGGTCAGGGGCTCACTGAAGCTTTCTTT.

The chain recombines TRBV28 with TRBJ2-1; unclear D gene. This CDR3 is 13 amino acids long. V dropped 5 bases and J dropped 3 bases, with 8 bases sitting between them. Germline values: CDR1 MDHEN, CDR2 SYDVKM. The CDR3 protein is CASSVSGYNEQFF. The CDR3 nucleotides read TGTGCCAGCAGTGTCTCAGGCTACAATGAGCAGTTCTTC.

This chain uses TRBV9 with TRBJ2-6; D unresolved. CDR1 and CDR2 from the germline V gene are SGDLS and YYNGEE. This CDR3 is 15 amino acids long. Trimming shortened V by 0 bases and J by 1 base, and 5 bases separated the two germline ends. The CDR3 sequence is CASSVGASGANVLTF. CDR3 nucleotides: TGTGCCAGCAGCGTAGGGGCTTCTGGGGCCAACGTCCTGACTTTC.

The rearrangement links TRBV13 to TRBJ1-2; TRBD1 matches 7 bases. This CDR3 is 13 amino acids long. Trimming took 3 bases from V and 4 from J; bases not matched to a gene: 2. Germline V gives CDR1 PRHDT, CDR2 FYEKMQ (reference sequence). The CDR3 DNA follows: TGTGCCAGCAGCTTGGCAGGGGGCTATGGCTACACCTTC. Translation gives CASSLAGGYGYTF.

The V and J genes are TRBV15 and TRBJ2-5, with 13 bases lining up with TRBD2. The ends lost 3 bases at V and 5 bases at J; junction bases unmatched: 0. In germline, CDR1 is LNHNV, CDR2 YYDKDF (reference sequence). The CDR3 sequence is 14 residues long. The CDR3 region has the DNA TGTGCCACCAGCAGGGGACTAGCGGGGGAGACCCAGTACTTC. This sequence encodes CATSRGLAGETQYF.

V is TRBV13 and J is TRBJ1-1, with TRBD1 matching over 7 bases. The CDR3 has 16 residues. J was trimmed by 1 base and V by 5 bases; bases with no gene match: 10. Germline-derived CDR1 and CDR2 are PRHDT and FYEKMQ (reference sequence). The CDR3 nucleotides are TGTGCCAGCAGCCCATCCCCACGACAGGGGAACACTGAAGCTTTCTTT. This encodes CASSPSPRQGNTEAFF. Complete variable domain (other parts from reference TRBV13 and TRBJ1-1): AAGVIQSPRHLIKEKRETATLKCYPIPRHDTVYWYQQGPGQDPQFLISFYEKMQSDKGSIPDRFSAQQFSDYHSELNMSSLELGDSALYFCASSPSPRQGNTEAFFGQGTRLTVV.

This chain connects TRBV14 to TRBJ1-2; D remains unclear. Germline CDR1 SGHDN, CDR2 FVKESK. This CDR3 has 14 amino acids. Trimming shortened V by 0 bases and J by 8 bases, and 13 bases separated the two germline ends. In nucleotides, the CDR3 is TGTGCCAGCAGCCAAGATCAAGCGGGCGGAGGCTACACCTTC. Translated: CASSQDQAGGGYTF.

V gene TRBV9 combines with J gene TRBJ1-4, with TRBD1 matching 10 bases. The length of the CDR3 is 16 residues. CDR1 and CDR2 (germline): SGDLS, YYNGEE. V lost 3 bases to trimming and J lost 7 bases; unmatched junction nucleotides: 9. CDR3 in DNA: TGTGCCAGCAGCGAATCAGCTGGGACAGGGGCTGAAAAACTGTTTTTT. Translating gives CASSESAGTGAEKLFF.

V is TRBV4-2 and J is TRBJ1-2; D call uncertain. The CDR3 runs to 18 residues. Germline V CDR1 and CDR2: LGHNA, YNFKEQ. V lost 0 bases and J 3 bases, leaving 20 bases between the germline ends. The CDR3 spells CASSQDLSGGSAYYGYTF. The CDR3 nucleotides are TGTGCCAGCAGCCAAGATCTATCGGGTGGCAGTGCCTACTATGGCTACACCTTC.

The rearrangement links TRBV11-2 to TRBJ2-1, with no clear D. V lost 1 base to trimming and J lost 7 bases, with 11 bases between them. The germline CDR1 and CDR2 sequences are SGHAT and FQNNGV. The CDR3 totals 14 residues. The CDR3 nucleotides are TGTGCCAGCAGCTTAGGGTCTCAGGTAAATGAGCAGTTCTTC. This translates into CASSLGSQVNEQFF.

This chain uses TRBV6-1 with TRBJ2-7; 11 nucleotides agree with TRBD1. The CDR3 contains 14 residues. Germline CDR1 and CDR2: MNHNS and SASEGT. With 8 bases clipped from V and 4 bases from J, the junction kept 7 bases outside the gene matches. CDR3 sequence: CASQGQGGSYEQYF. The CDR3 DNA sequence: TGTGCCAGCCAGGGACAGGGGGGGAGTTACGAGCAGTACTTC.

This chain joins TRBV5-4 and TRBJ2-7; TRBD1 matches 10 bases. Germline V CDR1 and CDR2: SGHNT, YYREEE (reference sequence). Germline trimming cut 2 bases from V and 3 bases from J; bases unmatched to any gene: 11. This CDR3 is 17 amino acids long. CDR3 loop: CASSLGTGDPQLYEQYF. DNA of the CDR3: TGTGCCAGCAGCTTAGGGACAGGGGACCCTCAACTCTACGAGCAGTACTTC.

The chain has TRBV6-6 and TRBJ2-1; the D gene is possibly TRBD1 (5 bases). CDR3 length: 14 residues. V lost 3 bases, J lost 6 bases, and 12 bases lay in between. Germline CDR1 and CDR2: MNHNY and SVGAGI (reference sequence). DNA of the CDR3: TGTGCCAGCAGTTATACCAGGGTAGGCAATGAGCAGTTCTTC. Amino acid sequence: CASSYTRVGNEQFF.

This sequence joins TRBV9 and TRBJ2-3; 9 bases agree with TRBD2. The J segment lost 5 bases and the V segment lost 2 bases, leaving 15 bases of the junction unmatched. The germline gives CDR1 SGDLS, CDR2 YYNGEE. This CDR3 is built from 18 residues. The CDR3 DNA follows: TGTGCCAGCAGCGTGGAAAGCCGGCTAGCGGGAATTTTAGATACGCAGTATTTT. It encodes CASSVESRLAGILDTQYF.

The rearrangement links TRBV5-5 to TRBJ1-4; 7 nucleotides match TRBD1. The germline V gene encodes CDR1 SGHKS and CDR2 YYEKEE (reference sequence). V was clipped by 4 bases and J by 5 bases; unmatched bases: 14. The CDR3 spans 17 residues. The CDR3 is CASSPRLPGQQNEKLFF. Written as DNA, the CDR3 is TGTGCCAGCAGCCCTAGGCTTCCGGGACAGCAAAATGAAAAACTGTTTTTT.

The chain couples TRBV7-2 to TRBJ2-1; 13 bases fit TRBD2. Germline CDR1 and CDR2: SGHTA and FQGNSA. Unmatched junction bases numbered 9, after V lost 5 bases and J lost 8 bases. The CDR3 runs 16 residues. This CDR3 is CASSAITSGRADEQFF. Here the CDR3 DNA reads TGTGCCAGCAGCGCTATAACTAGCGGGAGGGCCGATGAGCAGTTCTTC.

Notes on this clone: One end of the junction is discordant with germline, which a read error may explain. V gene TRBV7-7 combines with J gene TRBJ1-1; D is unresolved. The CDR3 contains 12 residues. Germline CDR1 SSHAT, CDR2 FNYEAQ (reference sequence). The chain's CDR3 is CASSLGSTEAFF. CDR3 nucleotides: TGTGCTAGCAGCTTAGGGAGCACTGAAGCTTTCTTT.

In its sample, this clone was seen a few times. The rearrangement uses TRBV28 and TRBJ2-7; TRBD1 is a possible D gene (7 bases). V gave up 8 bases and J gave up 3 bases, with 17 bases separating them. Germline CDR1 reads MDHEN; CDR2 reads SYDVKM. This CDR3 region has 14 residues. In nucleotides, the CDR3 is TGTGCCAGCGTGCAGGGGGGCGAGAACTACGAGCAGTACTTC. It codes for CASVQGGENYEQYF.

The chain has TRBV5-1 and TRBJ2-7; 8 nucleotides agree with TRBD2. This CDR3 is 14 amino acids long. Germline CDR1 SGHRS, CDR2 YFSETQ. The J segment lost 7 bases and the V segment lost 0 bases, leaving 6 bases of the junction unmatched. In DNA, the CDR3 is TGCGCCAGCAGCTTGGATCCTAGCGGGCCTGAGCAGTACTTC. Amino acid sequence: CASSLDPSGPEQYF.

This chain joins TRBV5-4 and TRBJ2-3; 10 bases align to TRBD2. CDR1 and CDR2 (germline): SGHNT, YYREEE (reference sequence). V gave up 1 base and J gave up 7 bases; unmatched junction bases: 9. CDR3 size: 16 residues. CDR3 residues: CASSLLLGTSENTQYF. In DNA, the CDR3 is TGTGCCAGCAGCTTGCTTTTAGGGACTAGCGAAAATACGCAGTATTTT.

In nucleotides, the CDR3 is TGCGCCAGCAGCCAAACTAGCGGGAGCTACGAGCAGTACTTC. It specifies CASSQTSGSYEQYF. The rearrangement links TRBV4-1 to TRBJ2-7; 11 nucleotides line up with TRBD2. The CDR3 runs 14 residues. Looked up from germline, CDR1 is MGHRA and CDR2 is YSYEKL. The V gene end was trimmed by 2 bases and the J gene end by 3 bases; junction bases not matched to a gene: 0.

The chain recombines TRBV9 with TRBJ2-7; D ambiguous. Germline values: CDR1 SGDLS, CDR2 YYNGEE. The V end was cut by 4 bases, the J end by 2 bases, with 16 bases between. The CDR3 runs to 15 residues. The CDR3 here is CASSSEPGNTYEQYF. In DNA, the CDR3 is TGTGCCAGCAGCTCTGAACCGGGTAACACCTACGAGCAGTACTTC.